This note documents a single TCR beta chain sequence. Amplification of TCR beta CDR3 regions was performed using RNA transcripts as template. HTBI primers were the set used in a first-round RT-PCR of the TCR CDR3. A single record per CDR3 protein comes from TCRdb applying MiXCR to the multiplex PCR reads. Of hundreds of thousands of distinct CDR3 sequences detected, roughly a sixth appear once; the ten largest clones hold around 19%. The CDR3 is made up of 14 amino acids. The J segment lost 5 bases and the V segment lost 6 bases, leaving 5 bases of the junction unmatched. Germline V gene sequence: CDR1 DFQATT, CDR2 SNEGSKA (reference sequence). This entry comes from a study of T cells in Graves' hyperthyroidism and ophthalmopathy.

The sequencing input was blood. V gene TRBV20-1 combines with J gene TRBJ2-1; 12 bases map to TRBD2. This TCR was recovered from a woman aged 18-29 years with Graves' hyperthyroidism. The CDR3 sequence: CSAEGLAGNNEQFF. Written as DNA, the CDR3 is TGCAGTGCGGAAGGACTAGCGGGAAACAATGAGCAGTTCTTC.